A single sample is the source of the 15 T cell receptor beta chains below, sequenced in a study of blood T cells in healthy people across ages. For the second PCR, which ran for about 7 to 12 cycles, a sample-barcoded 5' primer and a J-beta primer mix were used. One entry per CDR3 protein results from TCRdb running MiXCR on the 5' RACE reads. The sample lists hundreds of thousands of distinct CDR3 sequences, roughly 48% occurring once. Material: blood. Receptor source: an elderly man in good health.

In this sample, this clonotype turned up a few times. The chain carries TRBV7-2 and TRBJ2-1, with 8 bases lining up with TRBD1. The germline CDR1 and CDR2 sequences are SGHTA and FQGNSA. This CDR3 spans 15 amino acids. V was pared by 5 bases and J by 3 bases, with 6 bases of the junction left unmatched. This chain's CDR3 is CASSGDRWGYNEQFF. In DNA, the CDR3 is TGTGCCAGCAGCGGGGACAGGTGGGGCTACAATGAGCAGTTCTTC.

This rearrangement joins TRBV5-5 to TRBJ1-2, with D possibly being TRBD1 (6 bases). Germline CDR1 reads SGHKS; CDR2 reads YYEKEE (reference sequence). This CDR3 has 16 amino acids. V was shortened by 0 bases and J by 2 bases, with 14 bases between the two germline ends. Here the CDR3 reads CASSLGADSRNYGYTF. The CDR3 DNA sequence: TGTGCCAGCAGCTTGGGTGCGGACAGCCGGAACTATGGCTACACCTTC.

A few counts support this clonotype. The chain combines TRBV7-2 with TRBJ2-7, with D possibly being TRBD2 (5 bases). Germline loops: CDR1 SGHTA, CDR2 FQGNSA. CDR3 size: 13 residues. V was trimmed by 2 bases and J by 7 bases, leaving 12 bases between them. DNA of the CDR3: TGTGCCAGCAGCTTATCCCCCGGGGAAGAGCAGTACTTC. It is translated as CASSLSPGEEQYF.

V usage is TRBV5-6 and J usage is TRBJ2-7; no clear D gene. The closer fit of TRBJ2-5 to the DNA end suggests the J call may be wrong. The CDR3 length is 14 residues. Germline CDR1 and CDR2: SGHDT and YYEEEE. CDR3 DNA sequence: TGTGCCAGCAGCCCCGGAATGGTTAAGGAGACCCAGTACTTC. Translated: CASSPGMVKETQYF.

CDR3 nucleotide sequence: TGCAGTGCCTACGACAGGAATACCTACGAGCAGTACTTC. This gives the protein CSAYDRNTYEQYF. The chain carries TRBV20-1 and TRBJ2-5, with TRBD1 as a possible D gene (6 bases). The J call may not be correct, given that the DNA end is closer to TRBJ2-7. There are 13 residues in the CDR3. CDR1 and CDR2 from the germline V gene are DFQATT and SNEGSKA (reference sequence).

CDR3 in amino acids: CASSRVGASSYEQYF. DNA of the CDR3: TGTGCCAGCAGCCGGGTGGGGGCTAGCTCCTACGAGCAGTACTTC. The chain joins TRBV3-1 to TRBJ2-7, with D perhaps matching TRBD1 (6 bases). Germline V gene lookup returns CDR1 LGHDT and CDR2 YNNKEL (reference sequence). The CDR3 runs 15 residues. V lost 4 bases to trimming and J lost 0 bases, with 13 bases between them.

This clonotype has just one count. CDR3 residues: CASSYRQGADGYTF. In DNA form, the CDR3 reads TGTGCCAGCAGTTACCGACAGGGGGCCGATGGCTACACCTTC. V gene TRBV6-5 combines with J gene TRBJ1-2; 10 bases align to TRBD1. V gave up 2 bases and J gave up 6 bases; unmatched junction bases: 3. Germline V lookup: CDR1 MNHEY, CDR2 SVGAGI. CDR3 size: 14 residues.

The chain carries TRBV27 and TRBJ2-7; TRBD2 agrees at 7 bases. V shed 7 bases, J shed 0 bases, and the junction held 3 bases outside the gene matches. The CDR3 is 13 amino acids. Germline values: CDR1 MNHEY, CDR2 SMNVEV (reference sequence). The CDR3 nucleotides read TGTGCCAGCAACGGGGACTACTCCTACGAGCAGTACTTC. Amino acids: CASNGDYSYEQYF.

V usage is TRBV14 and J usage is TRBJ2-1, with 8 positions matching TRBD2. The V segment lost 3 bases and the J segment 4 bases; nucleotides outside the gene matches: 11. There are 17 residues in the CDR3. In germline, CDR1 is SGHDN, CDR2 FVKESK. The CDR3 region has the DNA TGTGCCAGCAGCCAGTATCCGGGACTAGTCCCTTACAATGAGCAGTTCTTC. This codes for CASSQYPGLVPYNEQFF.

The gene calls are TRBV27 and TRBJ2-6; TRBD2 might be the D (6 bases). Trimming left V 6 bases short and J 1 base short, with 10 bases between. Germline CDR1 is MNHEY and CDR2 is SMNVEV (reference sequence). This CDR3 region has 15 residues. CDR3 residues: CASSWTISGANVLTF. The CDR3 nucleotides are TGTGCCAGCAGCTGGACTATTTCTGGGGCCAACGTCCTGACTTTC. Full variable domain (remainder filled in from reference TRBV27 and TRBJ2-6): EAQVTQNPRYLITVTGKKLTVTCSQNMNHEYMSWYRQDPGLGLRQIYYSMNVEVTDKGDVPEGYKVSRKEKRNFPLILESPSPNQTSLYFCASSWTISGANVLTFGAGSRLTVL.

The chain recombines TRBV27 with TRBJ1-2, with TRBD1 matching 8 bases. Germline V gives CDR1 MNHEY, CDR2 SMNVEV (reference sequence). The CDR3 loop spans 13 amino acids. V lost 3 bases and J lost 9; bases outside the gene matches: 6. The CDR3 sequence: CASSFDRGSSYTF. CDR3 nucleotides: TGTGCCAGCAGTTTTGACAGGGGCTCAAGCTACACCTTC.

This sequence joins TRBV27 and TRBJ2-1; 7 bases are shared with TRBD1. The CDR3 has 16 residues. With V trimmed by 5 bases and J by 4 bases, 11 bases remained unmatched. Per the germline V gene, CDR1 is MNHEY and CDR2 is SMNVEV (reference sequence). CDR3 nucleotide sequence: TGTGCCAGCAGTCCCAACACGCCGACAGGGTACAATGAGCAGTTCTTC. This translates into CASSPNTPTGYNEQFF.

This clonotype came up a few times. The chain employs TRBV6-6 and TRBJ2-3; D gene ambiguous. The germline V gene has CDR1 MNHNY and CDR2 SVGAGI (reference sequence). The CDR3 sequence is 14 residues long. The V and J ends lost 5 bases and 3 bases respectively, with 12 bases between them. CDR3 coding DNA: TGTGCCAGCAGTGACCAATCCCTTACAGATACGCAGTATTTT. It encodes CASSDQSLTDTQYF.

The chain carries TRBV5-1 and TRBJ2-3; 9 bases align to TRBD2. CDR3 length: 19 residues. J gave up 2 bases and V 0 bases, and 13 bases lay outside the gene matches. Germline CDR1 SGHRS, CDR2 YFSETQ. CDR3 in amino acids: CASSLGLAGNLKYTDTQYF. The CDR3 region has the DNA TGCGCCAGCAGCTTGGGGCTAGCGGGAAACCTTAAATACACAGATACGCAGTATTTT.

The sample holds many counts of this clonotype. This chain uses TRBV6-5 with TRBJ2-7; TRBD2 matches at 7 bases. J was trimmed by 4 bases and V by 6 bases; bases with no gene match: 6. This CDR3 is built from 13 residues. Looked up from germline, CDR1 is MNHEY and CDR2 is SVGAGI. CDR3 nucleotide sequence: TGTGCCAGCAGAGTAAGCGGGACTTACGAGCAGTACTTC. Encoded protein: CASRVSGTYEQYF.